Here is one T cell receptor (beta chain) with its context. Its antigen is currently not known. Per-base quality was not reported, and no clone a single base away is much larger than it. Explained via the paper, the treatment or condition label denotes: approximately 18 received Ad26.COV2.S at low or high dose, single or two shots; five or six received placebo; per-sample allocation not given. For vaccine and placebo recipients, the sequenced repertoires came from samples collected on day 63 after the first injection. Cohort 1b enrolled about two dozen adults aged 18-55 years at a single site in Boston, USA, between 29 July and 7 August 2020. Ad26.COV2.S was a replication-incompetent adenovirus type 26 vector expressing a prefusion-stabilized SARS-CoV-2 spike protein from the original Wuhan strain. The CDR3 spans 15 residues, from the cysteine through the phenylalanine. Only the CDR3 region is kept as DNA, spanning 45 bases read in frame from base 1. Relative to germline, V is missing 4 bases and J is missing 7 bases, with 7 bases of the junction outside any gene match. In the germline V gene (reference sequence), CDR1 corresponds to LNHDA and CDR2 to SQIVND.

These data are taken from a study of Ad26.COV2.S vaccination and SARS-CoV-2 variants (dated by TCRdb to the early 2020s). For context, the study as a whole: Donors in the vaccine arm were drawn from COV1001, a phase I-IIa trial of Ad26.COV2.S in healthy adults that was multicentre, randomized, double-blind and placebo-controlled. Ad26.COV2.S was administered intramuscularly at 5 x 10^10 or 1 x 10^11 viral particles, either as a single shot or as two shots given 56 days apart. The specificity and breadth of SARS-CoV-2-reactive T cell receptors after Ad26.COV2.S vaccination were assessed by TCRbeta repertoire sequencing. A total of around 32 samples were included in the TCR-sequenced set, comprising 19 Ad26.COV2.S vaccine recipients, 5 placebo recipients and 8 SARS-CoV-2 convalescent individuals. Trial participants were randomized into five groups of five: low-dose or high-dose Ad26.COV2.S given once or twice, or placebo on both occasions. Blinding of investigators to trial group allocation was maintained during experiments and outcome assessment.

General conclusions and limits of the study: The study lacked the statistical power to compare responses across vaccine doses or regimens. Non-spike TCR breadth was comparable between vaccine and placebo recipients, consistent with the vaccine containing only spike. According to the authors, total T cell responses may have been underestimated by the TCR breadth and depth analyses. After vaccination, spike-specific CD8+ and CD4+ T cell responses were reported to show substantial breadth. Compared with placebo recipients, Ad26.COV2.S recipients showed higher spike-specific TCR breadth (P = 0.0014).

The immunoSEQ Assay was the method used to sequence TCRbeta CDR3 regions. After extraction, genomic DNA underwent amplification by bias-controlled multiplex PCR, followed by high-throughput sequencing. Processing in the source paper ran as follows. Collapsing and filtering of sequences were performed to quantify the absolute abundance of each unique TCRbeta CDR3 region. T cell fraction was estimated by normalization of TCRbeta template counts to usable DNA, with usable DNA being measured through amplification of reference genes present in all nucleated cells. Repertoire TCRs were annotated as SARS-CoV-2-specific when V gene, CDR3 amino acid sequence and J gene were exactly matched to a known reactive TCR set. MIRA supplied the reference SARS-CoV-2 TCR set, which was filtered for enrichment in COVID-19-positive ImmuneCODE repertoires so that public or cross-reactive TCRs were removed. Using the MIRA antigens, annotated TCRs were further analysed by specific ORF or by position within an ORF. Depth was the summed frequency of annotated unique rearrangements, while breadth was defined as annotated unique rearrangements over total unique productive rearrangements. Group comparisons of TCR breadth used two-sided Wilcoxon rank-sum tests. The table comes from immuneACCESS by way of TCRdb, which keeps in-frame sequences with V and J called. Part of the clones is missing from these tables; in studies checked, under half for an unresolved V gene and the rest for unknown reasons. Clone size and the V and J calls come from that table; the DNA yielded D and trimming. Here the sample has around 240,000 clones; around nine tenths occur a single time. Jointly, the top ten make up about 11% of the sample.

Source: peripheral blood, taken in a trial of Ad26.COV2.S vaccine versus placebo. The clonotype comes from a person between 18 and 65 years old who received the Ad26.COV2.S COVID-19 vaccine or a placebo. Rearrangement joined TRBV19 to TRBJ1-4; 9 nucleotides in the junction match TRBD1. For the CDR3, the sequence is CASSTLTGGSEKLFF. The DNA is as follows: TGTGCCAGTAGTACCCTGACAGGGGGAAGTGAAAAACTGTTTTTT.